The rows below give T cell receptor beta chains drawn from one sample of a study of blood T cell repertoires in COVID-19. Some clones are missing from TCRdb's copy, which holds only in-frame ones; the method was immunoSEQ multiplex PCR. The repertoire holds approximately 200,000 clones, approximately 81% seen once, with about 10% in the top ten. The sample consisted of peripheral blood. The source of these receptors is a woman of 80 years or more with COVID-19, enrolled during active disease. The CDR3 runs from the conserved cysteine through the conserved F or W. The D gene is left open where the match is weak. The size entry is marked missing in some rows and otherwise reads once, few, many or a size class.

D,J,V,size,DNA,CDR3
-,TRBJ2-3,TRBV19,few,TGTGCCAGTAGTATGGCAGTTACCGCAGATACGCAGTATTTT,CASSMAVTADTQYF
TRBD1,TRBJ1-5,TRBV2,-,TGTGCCAGCATGGGACAGGGAGGCAATCAGCCCCAGCATTTT,CASMGQGGNQPQHF
-,TRBJ1-1,TRBV10-3,few,TGTGCCATCAGTCAGGGTGTAAACACTGAAGCTTTCTTT,CAISQGVNTEAFF
TRBD2,TRBJ2-1,TRBV25-1,once,TGTGCCAGCAGTGGGAGCGGGGGGCTCCCCAATGAGCAGTTCTTC,CASSGSGGLPNEQFF
-,TRBJ1-6,TRBV10-3,-,TGTGCCATTAAGGGAGGAGATAATTCACCCCTCCACTTT,CAIKGGDNSPLHF
-,TRBJ1-2,TRBV4-2,-,TGTGCCAGCAGCCAACTTGAGGGATCAGGAGGCGGCTACACCTTC,CASSQLEGSGGGYTF
-,TRBJ2-3,TRBV6-1,-,TGTGCCAGCAGTGAAAGTACAGGGCCCACAGATACGCAGTATTTT,CASSESTGPTDTQYF
TRBD1,TRBJ1-4,TRBV28,-,TGTGCCAGCAGGTCAGGGGGGGAAAAACTGTTTTTT,CASRSGGEKLFF
-,TRBJ2-2,TRBV18,-,TGTGCCAGCTCACCACTCCAAACCGGGGAGCTGTTTTTT,CASSPLQTGELFF
TRBD1,TRBJ2-2,TRBV18,-,TGTGCCAGCTCACGACAGGGTTTGAACACCGGGGAGCTGTTTTTT,CASSRQGLNTGELFF